The clone carrying this TCR beta chain has at least ten counts. A single record per CDR3 protein comes from TCRdb applying MiXCR to the 5' RACE reads. The sample has approximately 250,000 distinct CDR3 sequences, roughly 4% seen once. These data come from a study of T cells after yellow fever vaccination. CDR1 is SGDLS, CDR2 YYNGEE, per germline. The length of the CDR3 is 16 residues. V shed 4 bases and J shed 1 base, with 15 bases lying between them. The source is a man younger than 30 who received the YFV17D yellow fever vaccine. The material was PBMCs, obtained 15 days after the yellow fever booster vaccination. The V gene is TRBV9, the J gene TRBJ1-5; D might be TRBD1 (6 bases). CDR3 nucleotide sequence: TGTGCCAGCAGCCCGGGGGCGGGGGCCAGCAATCAGCCCCAGCATTTT. Translated, it gives CASSPGAGASNQPQHF.